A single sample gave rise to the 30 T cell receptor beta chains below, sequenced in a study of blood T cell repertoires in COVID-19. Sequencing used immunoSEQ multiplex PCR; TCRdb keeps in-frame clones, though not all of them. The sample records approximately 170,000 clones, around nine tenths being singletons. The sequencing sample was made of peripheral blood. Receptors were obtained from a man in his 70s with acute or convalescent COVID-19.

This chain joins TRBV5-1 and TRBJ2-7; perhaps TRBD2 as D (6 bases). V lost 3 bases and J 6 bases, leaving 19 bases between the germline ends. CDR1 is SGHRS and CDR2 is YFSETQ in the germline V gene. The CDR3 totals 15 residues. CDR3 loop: CASSWDGTGESEQYF. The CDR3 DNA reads TGCGCCAGCAGCTGGGACGGGACGGGGGAATCCGAGCAGTACTTC.

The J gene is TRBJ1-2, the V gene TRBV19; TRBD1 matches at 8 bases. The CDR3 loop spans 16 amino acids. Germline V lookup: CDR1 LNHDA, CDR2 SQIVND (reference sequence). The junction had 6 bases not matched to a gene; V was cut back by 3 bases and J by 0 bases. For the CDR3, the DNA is TGTGCCAGTAGTATCCCGGGACAGGCCTCTAACTATGGCTACACCTTC. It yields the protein CASSIPGQASNYGYTF.

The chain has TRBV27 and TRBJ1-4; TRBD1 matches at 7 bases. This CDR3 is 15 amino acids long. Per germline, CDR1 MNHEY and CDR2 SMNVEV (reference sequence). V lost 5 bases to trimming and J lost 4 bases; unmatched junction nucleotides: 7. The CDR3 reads CASSPRGDFNEKLFF. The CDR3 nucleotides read TGTGCCAGCAGTCCCAGGGGGGATTTTAATGAAAAACTGTTTTTT.

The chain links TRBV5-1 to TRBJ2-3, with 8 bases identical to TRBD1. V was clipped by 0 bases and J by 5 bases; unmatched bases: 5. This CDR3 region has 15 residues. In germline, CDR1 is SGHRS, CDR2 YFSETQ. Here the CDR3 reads CASSLGQGPQDTQYF. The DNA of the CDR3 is TGCGCCAGCAGCTTGGGACAGGGGCCCCAAGATACGCAGTATTTT.

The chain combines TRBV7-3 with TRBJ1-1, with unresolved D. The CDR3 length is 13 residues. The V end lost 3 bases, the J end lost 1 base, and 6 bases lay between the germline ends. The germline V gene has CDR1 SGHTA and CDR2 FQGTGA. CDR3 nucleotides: TGTGCCAGCAGCTTCACACGGAACACTGAAGCTTTCTTT. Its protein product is CASSFTRNTEAFF.

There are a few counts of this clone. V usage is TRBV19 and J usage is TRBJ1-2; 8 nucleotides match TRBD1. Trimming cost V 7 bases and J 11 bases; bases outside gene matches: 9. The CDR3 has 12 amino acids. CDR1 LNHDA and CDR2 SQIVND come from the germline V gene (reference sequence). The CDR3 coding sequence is TGTGCCAGTACGGACAGGGAAAGGAGTTACACCTTC. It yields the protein CASTDRERSYTF.

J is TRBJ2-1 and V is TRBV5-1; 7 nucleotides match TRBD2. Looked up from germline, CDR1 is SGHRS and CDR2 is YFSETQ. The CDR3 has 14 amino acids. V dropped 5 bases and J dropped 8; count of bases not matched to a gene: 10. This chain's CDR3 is CASSRGGSNDEQFF. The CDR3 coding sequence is TGCGCCAGCAGTCGGGGCGGGAGTAATGATGAGCAGTTCTTC.

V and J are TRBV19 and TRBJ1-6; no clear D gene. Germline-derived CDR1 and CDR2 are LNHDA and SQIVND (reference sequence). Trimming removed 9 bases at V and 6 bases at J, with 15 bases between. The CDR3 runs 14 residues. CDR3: CASTGSKFNSPLHF. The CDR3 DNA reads TGTGCCAGCACGGGGTCGAAGTTTAATTCACCCCTCCACTTT.

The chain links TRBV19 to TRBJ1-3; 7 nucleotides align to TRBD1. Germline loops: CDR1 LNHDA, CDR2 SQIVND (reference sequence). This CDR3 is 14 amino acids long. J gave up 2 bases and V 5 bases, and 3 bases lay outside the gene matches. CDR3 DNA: TGTGCCAGTAGTGTTACAGGGGCTGGAAACACCATATATTTT. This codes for CASSVTGAGNTIYF.

The DNA of the CDR3 is TGCAGCGTAGAGACAGGGGGAGACGAGCAGTACTTC. Amino acid sequence: CSVETGGDEQYF. The chain carries TRBV29-1 and TRBJ2-7, with 9 bases aligning to TRBD1. Germline V gene sequence: CDR1 SQVTM, CDR2 ANQGSEA. Germline trimming cut 6 bases from V and 5 bases from J; bases unmatched to any gene: 5. The CDR3 is 12 residues long.

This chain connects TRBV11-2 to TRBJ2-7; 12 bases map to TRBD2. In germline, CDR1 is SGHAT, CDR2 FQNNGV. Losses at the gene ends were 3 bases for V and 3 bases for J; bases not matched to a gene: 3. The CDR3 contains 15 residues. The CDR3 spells CASSFGTSGHYEQYF. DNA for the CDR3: TGTGCCAGCAGCTTCGGGACTAGCGGGCACTACGAGCAGTACTTC.

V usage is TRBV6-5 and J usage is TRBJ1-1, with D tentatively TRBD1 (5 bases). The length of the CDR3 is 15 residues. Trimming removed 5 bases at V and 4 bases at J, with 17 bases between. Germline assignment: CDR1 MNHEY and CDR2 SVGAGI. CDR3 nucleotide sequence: TGTGCCAGCAGTCATTACGGGGGGGGTGGCACTGAAGCTTTCTTT. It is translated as CASSHYGGGGTEAFF.

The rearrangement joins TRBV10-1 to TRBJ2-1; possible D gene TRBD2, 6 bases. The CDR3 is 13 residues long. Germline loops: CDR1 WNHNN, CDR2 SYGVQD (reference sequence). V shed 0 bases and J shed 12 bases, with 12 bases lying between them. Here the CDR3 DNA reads TGCGCCAGCAGTGAGTCGGGGGGTAGTGGGCAGTTCTTC. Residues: CASSESGGSGQFF.

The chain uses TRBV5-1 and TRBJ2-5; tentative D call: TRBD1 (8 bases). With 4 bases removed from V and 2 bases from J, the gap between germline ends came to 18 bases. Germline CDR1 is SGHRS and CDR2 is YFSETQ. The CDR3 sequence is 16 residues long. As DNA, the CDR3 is TGCGCCAGCAGCCCGAAGGACAGGGAGGGACAAGAGACCCAGTACTTC. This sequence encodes CASSPKDREGQETQYF.

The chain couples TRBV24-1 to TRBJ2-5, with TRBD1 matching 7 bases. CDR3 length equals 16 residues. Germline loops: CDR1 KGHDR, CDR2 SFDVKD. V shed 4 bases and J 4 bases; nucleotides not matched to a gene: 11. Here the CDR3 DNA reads TGTGCCACCAGTGACCCATTACAGGGGTTTGGAGAGACCCAGTACTTC. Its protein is CATSDPLQGFGETQYF.

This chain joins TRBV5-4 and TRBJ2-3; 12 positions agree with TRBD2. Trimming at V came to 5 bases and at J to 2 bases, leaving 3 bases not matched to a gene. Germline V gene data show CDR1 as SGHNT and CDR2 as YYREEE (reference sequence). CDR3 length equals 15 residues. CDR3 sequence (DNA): TGTGCCAGCAGTCTAGCGGGAGGGTACACAGATACGCAGTATTTT. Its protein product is CASSLAGGYTDTQYF.

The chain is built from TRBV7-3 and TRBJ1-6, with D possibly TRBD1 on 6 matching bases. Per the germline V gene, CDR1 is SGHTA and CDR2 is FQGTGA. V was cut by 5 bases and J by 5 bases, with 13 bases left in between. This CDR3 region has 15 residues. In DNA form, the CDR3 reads TGTGCCAGCAGCCTCCTGGGACAAGATAATTCACCCCTCCACTTT. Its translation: CASSLLGQDNSPLHF.

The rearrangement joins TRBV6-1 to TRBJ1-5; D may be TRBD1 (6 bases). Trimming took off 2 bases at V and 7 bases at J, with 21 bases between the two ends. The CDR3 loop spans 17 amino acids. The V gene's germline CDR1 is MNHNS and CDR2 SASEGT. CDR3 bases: TGTGCCAGCAGTGAAATAAGGATGGGGGCGCGAGGGCAGCCCCAGCATTTT. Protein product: CASSEIRMGARGQPQHF.

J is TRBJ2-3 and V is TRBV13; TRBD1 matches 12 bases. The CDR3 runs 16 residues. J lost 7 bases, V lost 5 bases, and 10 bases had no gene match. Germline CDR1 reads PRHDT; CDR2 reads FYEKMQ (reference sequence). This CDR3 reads CASSAYRDRGRNTQYF. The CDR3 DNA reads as TGTGCCAGCAGCGCGTACCGGGACAGGGGGCGGAATACGCAGTATTTT.

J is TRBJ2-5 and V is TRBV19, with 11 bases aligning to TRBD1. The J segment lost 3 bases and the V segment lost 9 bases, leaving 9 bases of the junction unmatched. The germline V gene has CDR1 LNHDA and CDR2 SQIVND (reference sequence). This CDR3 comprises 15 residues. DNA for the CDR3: TGTGCCAGAATCACCGGACAGGGGGCTGAAGAGACCCAGTACTTC. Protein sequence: CARITGQGAEETQYF.

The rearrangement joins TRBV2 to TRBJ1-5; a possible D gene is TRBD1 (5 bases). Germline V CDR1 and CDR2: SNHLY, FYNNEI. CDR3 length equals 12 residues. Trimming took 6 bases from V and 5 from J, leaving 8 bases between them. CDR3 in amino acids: CASRPGDQPQHF. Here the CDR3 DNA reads TGTGCCAGCAGGCCGGGGGATCAGCCCCAGCATTTT.

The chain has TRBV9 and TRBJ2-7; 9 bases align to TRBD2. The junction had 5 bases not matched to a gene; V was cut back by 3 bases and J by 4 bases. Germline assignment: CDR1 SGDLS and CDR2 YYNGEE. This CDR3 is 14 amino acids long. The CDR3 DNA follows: TGTGCCAGCAGCGCGCGGGGGGGCTGGTACGAGCAGTACTTC. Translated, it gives CASSARGGWYEQYF.

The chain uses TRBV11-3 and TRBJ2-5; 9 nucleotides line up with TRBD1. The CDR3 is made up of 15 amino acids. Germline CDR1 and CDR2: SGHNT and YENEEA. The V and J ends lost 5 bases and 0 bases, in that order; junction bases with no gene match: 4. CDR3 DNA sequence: TGTGCCAGCAGCACAGGGGGCGGGTACCAAGAGACCCAGTACTTC. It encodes CASSTGGGYQETQYF.

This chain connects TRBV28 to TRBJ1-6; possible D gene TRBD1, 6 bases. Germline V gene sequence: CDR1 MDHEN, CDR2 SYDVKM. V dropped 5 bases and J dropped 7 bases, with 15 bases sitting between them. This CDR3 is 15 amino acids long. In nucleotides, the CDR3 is TGTGCCAGCAGTGGACCCAGGGGCTACAATTCACCCCTCCACTTT. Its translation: CASSGPRGYNSPLHF.

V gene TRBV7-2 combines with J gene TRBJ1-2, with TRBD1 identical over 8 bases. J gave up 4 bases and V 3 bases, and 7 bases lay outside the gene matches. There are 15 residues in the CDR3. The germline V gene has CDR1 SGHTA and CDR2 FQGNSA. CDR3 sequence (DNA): TGTGCCAGCAGCTTCGAACAGGGGGAGGGCTATGGCTACACCTTC. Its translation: CASSFEQGEGYGYTF.

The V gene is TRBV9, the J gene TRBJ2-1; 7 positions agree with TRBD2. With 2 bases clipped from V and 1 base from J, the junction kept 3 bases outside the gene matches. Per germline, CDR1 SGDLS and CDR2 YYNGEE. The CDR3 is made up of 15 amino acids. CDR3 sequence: CASSVGRGSYNEQFF. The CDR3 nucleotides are TGTGCCAGCAGCGTGGGGCGGGGGTCCTACAATGAGCAGTTCTTC.

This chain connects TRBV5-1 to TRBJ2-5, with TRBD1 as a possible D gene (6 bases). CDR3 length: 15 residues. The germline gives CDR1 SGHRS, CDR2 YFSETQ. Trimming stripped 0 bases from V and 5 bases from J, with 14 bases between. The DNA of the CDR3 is TGCGCCAGCAGCTTGGAGGCCAGGGGTTTTGAGACCCAGTACTTC. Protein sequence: CASSLEARGFETQYF.

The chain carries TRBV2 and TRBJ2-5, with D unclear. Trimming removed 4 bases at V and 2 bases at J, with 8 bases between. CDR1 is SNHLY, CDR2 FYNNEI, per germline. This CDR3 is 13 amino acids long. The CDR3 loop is CASSVRQQETQYF. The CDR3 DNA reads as TGTGCCAGCAGTGTTCGACAACAAGAGACCCAGTACTTC.

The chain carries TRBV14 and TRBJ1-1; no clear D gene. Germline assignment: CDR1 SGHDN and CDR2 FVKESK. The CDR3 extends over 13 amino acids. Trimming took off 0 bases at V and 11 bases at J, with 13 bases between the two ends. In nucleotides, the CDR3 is TGTGCCAGCAGCCAAGATCGAGGCACACGGGCTTTCTTT. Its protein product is CASSQDRGTRAFF.

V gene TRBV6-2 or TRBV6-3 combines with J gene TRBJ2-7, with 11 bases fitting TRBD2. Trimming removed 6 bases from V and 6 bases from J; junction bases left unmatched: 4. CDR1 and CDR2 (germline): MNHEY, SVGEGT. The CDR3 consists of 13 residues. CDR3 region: CASSPGLAGEQYF. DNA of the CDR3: TGTGCCAGCAGCCCCGGACTAGCGGGCGAGCAGTACTTC.